Below, 11 T cell receptor beta chains from the same sample are listed, as sequenced in a study of prognosis after radiotherapy for stage I lung cancer. Genomic DNA provided the template from which TCR beta CDR3 was amplified by two-round multiplex PCR. Individual primers that were specific to each TRBV and TRBJ gene served in first-round PCR. TCRdb fed the multiplex PCR reads into MiXCR, producing one record per CDR3 protein. The table shows some 15,000 distinct CDR3 sequences, with 55% to 70% occurring only once. The specimen was PBMCs, collected before or after stereotactic body radiation therapy (not recorded which). These receptors all come from a donor over 45 with non-small cell lung cancer.

J is TRBJ1-1 and V is TRBV5-1; D gene unclear. V was trimmed by 2 bases and J by 3 bases, leaving 8 bases between them. The CDR3 is 13 amino acids. CDR1 and CDR2 from the germline V gene are SGHRS and YFSETQ. This CDR3 is CASSLTADTEAFF. CDR3 DNA sequence: TGCGCCAGCAGCTTAACAGCGGACACTGAAGCTTTCTTT.

Ten or more counts support this clonotype. The V gene is TRBV4-3, the J gene TRBJ2-1; TRBD2 matches 10 bases. Germline V gene sequence: CDR1 LGHNA, CDR2 YSLEER. V trimming: 1 base; J trimming: 6 bases; junction bases outside the gene matches: 18. CDR3 length: 20 residues. The CDR3 is CASSQGTSRGASGSANEQFF. For the CDR3, the DNA is TGCGCCAGCAGCCAAGGGACGTCGCGAGGCGCTAGCGGGAGCGCCAATGAGCAGTTCTTC.

V gene TRBV5-1 combines with J gene TRBJ2-3; tentative D call: TRBD2 (5 bases). The germline gives CDR1 SGHRS, CDR2 YFSETQ. This CDR3 region has 15 residues. Trimming pared 6 bases from V and 2 bases from J, leaving 16 bases between. The CDR3 nucleotides are TGCGCCAGCATTGGCGGCGGGTTCGCCACAGATACGCAGTATTTT. Its translation: CASIGGGFATDTQYF.

Concerning this clonotype: One end of the junction is discordant with germline, which a read error may explain. This chain joins TRBV6-2 or TRBV6-3 and TRBJ2-2; unclear D gene. The CDR3 length is 14 residues. Germline-derived CDR1 and CDR2 are MNHEY and SVGEGT. CDR3 sequence: CASQLITNTGELFF. The DNA of the CDR3 is TGTGCCAGCCAACTGATTACGAACACCGGTGAGCTGTTTTTT.

Note on this clonotype: The junction does not match germline at one end; this may be a read error. The chain has TRBV12-3 or TRBV12-4 and TRBJ1-3; D is unresolved. The CDR3 consists of 14 residues. The DNA for the CDR3 is TGTGCCAGCAGCCCCTACTCTGTAGGAAACACCGTATATTTT. Protein: CASSPYSVGNTVYF.

Points on this clonotype: With only one base between it and a far larger clone, this is likely a read error. This chain joins TRBV6-4 and TRBJ2-1; D is unresolved. Trimming took 5 bases from V and 6 from J, leaving 20 bases between them. This CDR3 spans 16 amino acids. CDR1 and CDR2 (germline): MRHNA, SNTAGT. As DNA, the CDR3 is TGTGCCAGCAGTACCACGACATGGGGTCTAGGCAATGAGCAGTTCTTC. It specifies CASSTTTWGLGNEQFF.

This clonotype counts as medium-sized. The genes are TRBV2 and TRBJ2-1; D unresolved. The CDR3 sequence is 11 residues long. The germline gives CDR1 SNHLY, CDR2 FYNNEI. V was cut by 5 bases and J by 7 bases, with 6 bases left in between. DNA for the CDR3: TGTGCCAGCAGTCCTCGGAATGAGCAGTTCTTC. Protein product: CASSPRNEQFF.

A note on this clonotype: An end of the junction differs from the germline gene, which may be a read error. The genes are TRBV7-9 and TRBJ1-5; D remains ambiguous. The CDR3 covers 14 residues. CDR1 and CDR2 from the germline V gene are SEHNR and FQNEAQ (reference sequence). CDR3 protein: CSSRPAGYNQPQHF. The CDR3 region has the DNA TGTTCCAGCAGGCCCGCAGGTTACAATCAGCCCCAGCATTTT.

This sequence joins TRBV20-1 and TRBJ2-7; no clear D. Trimming removed 2 bases at V and 0 bases at J, with 11 bases between. The CDR3 has 14 amino acids. CDR1 and CDR2 (germline): DFQATT, SNEGSKA (reference sequence). Here the CDR3 reads CSARLAVASYEQYF. The CDR3 DNA reads as TGCAGTGCTAGATTGGCTGTAGCCTCCTACGAGCAGTACTTC.

J is TRBJ1-3 and V is TRBV6-1; D call uncertain. V was shortened by 5 bases and J by 4 bases, with 15 bases between the two germline ends. This CDR3 contains 15 residues. Germline-derived CDR1 and CDR2 are MNHNS and SASEGT. The DNA of the CDR3 is TGTGCCAGCAGTACCCTAGTTGGTTTGGGAAACACCATATATTTT. Its translation: CASSTLVGLGNTIYF.

This chain uses TRBV20-1 with TRBJ1-5, with 7 bases that match TRBD1. After removal of 6 bases from V and 2 bases from J, the junction contained 7 bases not matched to a gene. The CDR3 loop spans 14 amino acids. CDR1 is DFQATT, CDR2 SNEGSKA, per germline (reference sequence). The CDR3 spells CSANRGVGNQPQHF. The CDR3, as DNA: TGCAGTGCGAACAGGGGAGTTGGCAATCAGCCCCAGCATTTT.